This paragraph covers one TCR beta chain sequence. Germline assignment: CDR1 SEHNR and CDR2 FQNEAQ (reference sequence). J was trimmed by 5 bases and V by 7 bases; bases with no gene match: 13. The CDR3 loop spans 15 amino acids. The data belong to a study of glioma-infiltrating T cells after dendritic cell vaccination. Across the whole study: The vaccine used monocyte-derived dendritic cells pulsed overnight with autologous tumor lysate. Dendritic cell vaccine was injected intradermally three times, biweekly.

Up to 2 ug genomic DNA was used for TCRB CDR3 amplification. Primers: 60 V beta forward and 13 J beta reverse. Sequenced by immunoSEQ multiplex PCR; TCRdb stores in-frame clones only, minus some. Counted here are fewer than 65,000 clones, around nine tenths occurring once; the ten biggest clones make up roughly 5.3%. Described time point: after dendritic cell vaccination, including at tumor progression/relapse. The chain recombines TRBV7-9 with TRBJ2-7; 8 bases align to TRBD1. The sample consisted of blood, taken after dendritic cell vaccination. This clonotype originated in a human donor with glioblastoma. In DNA form, the CDR3 reads TGTGCCAGCACCCAAAGTCGGGACAGGATCAACGAGCAGTACTTC. As protein: CASTQSRDRINEQYF.